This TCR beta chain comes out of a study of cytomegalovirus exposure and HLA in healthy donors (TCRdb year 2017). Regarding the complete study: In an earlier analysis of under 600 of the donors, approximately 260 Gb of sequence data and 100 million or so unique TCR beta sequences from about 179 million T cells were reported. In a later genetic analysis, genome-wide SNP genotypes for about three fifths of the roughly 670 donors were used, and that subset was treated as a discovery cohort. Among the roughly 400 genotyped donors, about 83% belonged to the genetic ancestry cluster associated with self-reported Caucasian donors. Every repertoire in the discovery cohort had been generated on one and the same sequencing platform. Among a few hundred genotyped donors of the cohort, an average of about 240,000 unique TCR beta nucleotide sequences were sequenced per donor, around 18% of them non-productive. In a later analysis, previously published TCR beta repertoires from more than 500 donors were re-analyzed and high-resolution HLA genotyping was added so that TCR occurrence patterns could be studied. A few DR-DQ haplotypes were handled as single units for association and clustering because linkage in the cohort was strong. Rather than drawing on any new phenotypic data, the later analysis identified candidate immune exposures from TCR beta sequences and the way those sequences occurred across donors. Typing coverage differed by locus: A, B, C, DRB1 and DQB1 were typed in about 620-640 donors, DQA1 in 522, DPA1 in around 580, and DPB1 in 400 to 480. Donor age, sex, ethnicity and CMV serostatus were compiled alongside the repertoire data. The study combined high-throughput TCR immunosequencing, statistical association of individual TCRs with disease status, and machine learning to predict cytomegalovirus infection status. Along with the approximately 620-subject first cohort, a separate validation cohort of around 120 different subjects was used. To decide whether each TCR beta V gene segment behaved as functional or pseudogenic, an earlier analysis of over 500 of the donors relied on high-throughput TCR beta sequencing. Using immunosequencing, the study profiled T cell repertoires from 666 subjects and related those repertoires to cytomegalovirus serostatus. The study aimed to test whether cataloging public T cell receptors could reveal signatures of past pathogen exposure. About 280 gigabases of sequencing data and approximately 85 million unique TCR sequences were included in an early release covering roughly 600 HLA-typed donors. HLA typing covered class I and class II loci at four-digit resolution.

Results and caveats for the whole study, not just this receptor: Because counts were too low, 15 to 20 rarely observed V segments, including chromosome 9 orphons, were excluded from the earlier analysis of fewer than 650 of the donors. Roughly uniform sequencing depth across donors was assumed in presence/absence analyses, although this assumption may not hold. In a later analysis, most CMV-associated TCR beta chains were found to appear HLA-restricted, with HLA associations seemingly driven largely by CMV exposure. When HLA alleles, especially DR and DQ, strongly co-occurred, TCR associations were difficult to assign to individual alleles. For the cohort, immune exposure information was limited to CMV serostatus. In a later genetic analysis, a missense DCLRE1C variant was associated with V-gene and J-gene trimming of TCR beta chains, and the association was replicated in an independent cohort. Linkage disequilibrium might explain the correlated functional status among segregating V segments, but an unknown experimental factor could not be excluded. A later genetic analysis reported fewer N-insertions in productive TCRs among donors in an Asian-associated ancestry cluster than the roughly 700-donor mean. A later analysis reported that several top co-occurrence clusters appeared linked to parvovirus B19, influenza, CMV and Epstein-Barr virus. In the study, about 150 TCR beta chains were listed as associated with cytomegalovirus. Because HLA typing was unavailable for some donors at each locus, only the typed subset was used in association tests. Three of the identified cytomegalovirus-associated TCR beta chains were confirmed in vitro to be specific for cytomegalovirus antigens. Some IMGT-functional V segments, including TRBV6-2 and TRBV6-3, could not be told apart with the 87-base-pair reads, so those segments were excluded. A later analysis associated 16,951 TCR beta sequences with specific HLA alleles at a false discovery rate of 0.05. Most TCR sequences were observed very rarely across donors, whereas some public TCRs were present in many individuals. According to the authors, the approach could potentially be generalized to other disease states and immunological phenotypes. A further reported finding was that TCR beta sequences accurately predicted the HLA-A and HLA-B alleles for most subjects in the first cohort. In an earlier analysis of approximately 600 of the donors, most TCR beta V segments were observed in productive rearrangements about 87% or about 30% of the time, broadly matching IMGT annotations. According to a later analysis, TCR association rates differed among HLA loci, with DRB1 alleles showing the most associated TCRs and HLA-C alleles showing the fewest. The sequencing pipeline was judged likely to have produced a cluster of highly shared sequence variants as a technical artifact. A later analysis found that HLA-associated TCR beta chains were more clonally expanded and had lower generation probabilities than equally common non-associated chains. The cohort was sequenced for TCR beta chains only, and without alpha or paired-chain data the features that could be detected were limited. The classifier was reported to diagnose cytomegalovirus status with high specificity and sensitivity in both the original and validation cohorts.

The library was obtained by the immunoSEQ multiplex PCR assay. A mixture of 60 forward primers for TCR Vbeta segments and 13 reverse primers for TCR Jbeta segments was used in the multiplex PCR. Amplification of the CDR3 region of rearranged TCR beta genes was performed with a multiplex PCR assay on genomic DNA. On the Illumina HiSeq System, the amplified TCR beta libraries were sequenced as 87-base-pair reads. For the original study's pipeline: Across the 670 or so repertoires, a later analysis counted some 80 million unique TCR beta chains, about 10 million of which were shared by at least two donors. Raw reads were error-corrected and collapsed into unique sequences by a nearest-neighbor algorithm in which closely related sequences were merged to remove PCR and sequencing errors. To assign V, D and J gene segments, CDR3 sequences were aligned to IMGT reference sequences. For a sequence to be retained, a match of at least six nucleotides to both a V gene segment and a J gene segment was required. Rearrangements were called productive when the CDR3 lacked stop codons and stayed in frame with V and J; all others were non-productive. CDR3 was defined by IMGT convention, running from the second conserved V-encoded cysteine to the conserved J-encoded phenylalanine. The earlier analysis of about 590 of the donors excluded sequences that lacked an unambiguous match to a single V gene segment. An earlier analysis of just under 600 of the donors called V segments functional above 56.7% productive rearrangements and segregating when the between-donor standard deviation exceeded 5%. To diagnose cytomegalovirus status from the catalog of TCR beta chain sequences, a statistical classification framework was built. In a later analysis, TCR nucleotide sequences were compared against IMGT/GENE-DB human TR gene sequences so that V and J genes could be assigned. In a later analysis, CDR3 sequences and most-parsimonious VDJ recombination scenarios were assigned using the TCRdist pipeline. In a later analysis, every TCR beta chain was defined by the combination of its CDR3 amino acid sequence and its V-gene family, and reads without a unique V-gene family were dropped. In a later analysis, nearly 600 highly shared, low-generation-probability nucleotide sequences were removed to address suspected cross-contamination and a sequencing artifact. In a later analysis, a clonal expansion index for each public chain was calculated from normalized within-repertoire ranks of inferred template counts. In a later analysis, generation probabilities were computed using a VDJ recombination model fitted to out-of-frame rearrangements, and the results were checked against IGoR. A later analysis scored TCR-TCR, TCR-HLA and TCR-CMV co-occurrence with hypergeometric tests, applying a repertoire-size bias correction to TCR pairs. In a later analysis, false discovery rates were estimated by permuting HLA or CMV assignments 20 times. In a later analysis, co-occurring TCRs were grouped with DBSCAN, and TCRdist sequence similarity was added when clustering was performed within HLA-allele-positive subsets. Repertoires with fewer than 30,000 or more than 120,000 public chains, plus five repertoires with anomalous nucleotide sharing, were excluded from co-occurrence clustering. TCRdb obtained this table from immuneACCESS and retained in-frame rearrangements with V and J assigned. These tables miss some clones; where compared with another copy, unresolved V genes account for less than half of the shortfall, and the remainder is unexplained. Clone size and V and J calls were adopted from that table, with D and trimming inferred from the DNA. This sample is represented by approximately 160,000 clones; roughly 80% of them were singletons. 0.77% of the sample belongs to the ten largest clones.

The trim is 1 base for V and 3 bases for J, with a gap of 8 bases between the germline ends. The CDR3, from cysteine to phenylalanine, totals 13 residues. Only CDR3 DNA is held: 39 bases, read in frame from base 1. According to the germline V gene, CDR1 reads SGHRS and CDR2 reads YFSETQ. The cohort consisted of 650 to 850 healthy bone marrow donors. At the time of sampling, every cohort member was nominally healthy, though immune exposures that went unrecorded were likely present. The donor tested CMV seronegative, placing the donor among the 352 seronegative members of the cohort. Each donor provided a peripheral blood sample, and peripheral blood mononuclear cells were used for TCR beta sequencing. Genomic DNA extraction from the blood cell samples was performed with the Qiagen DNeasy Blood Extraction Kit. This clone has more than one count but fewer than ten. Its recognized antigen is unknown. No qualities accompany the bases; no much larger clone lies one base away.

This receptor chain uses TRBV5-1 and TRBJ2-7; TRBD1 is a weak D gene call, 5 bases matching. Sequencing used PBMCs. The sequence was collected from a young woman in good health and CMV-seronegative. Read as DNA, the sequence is TGCGCCAGCAGCTTGACTGACAGCTACGAGCAGTACTTC. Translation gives CASSLTDSYEQYF.